Following are 25 T cell receptor beta chains from one sample sequenced in a study of T cell changes during pregnancy in multiple sclerosis. Generated by immunoSEQ multiplex PCR, the TCRdb table keeps only in-frame clones and is missing some. The sample lists tens of thousands of clones, more than 90% occurring once. The source material was CD4+ T cells from peripheral blood mononuclear cells, sampled after pregnancy. The receptor set was obtained from a female donor in good health, enrolled as a control in a pregnancy study.

V gene TRBV5-8 combines with J gene TRBJ1-2; the match to TRBD1 covers 9 bases. Germline V lookup: CDR1 SGHTS, CDR2 YDEGEE. The junction had 17 bases not matched to a gene; V was cut back by 0 bases and J by 8 bases. The CDR3 extends over 18 amino acids. CDR3 protein: CASSLAAIYRDRDLGYTF. As DNA, the CDR3 is TGTGCCAGCAGCTTGGCAGCCATTTACCGGGACAGGGATTTAGGCTACACCTTC.

This clone was counted a few times. The chain recombines TRBV19 with TRBJ1-6, with unresolved D. V was clipped by 7 bases and J by 0 bases, with 22 bases between them. This CDR3 contains 19 residues. Germline V gene lookup returns CDR1 LNHDA and CDR2 SQIVND (reference sequence). The CDR3 DNA sequence: TGTGCCAGTAAGGACCTTAGCGGCCGCCTAGCCTCCTATAATTCACCCCTCCACTTT. This gives the protein CASKDLSGRLASYNSPLHF.

This chain connects TRBV5-5 to TRBJ2-5, with 11 bases that match TRBD2. Trimming at V came to 4 bases and at J to 5 bases, leaving 13 bases not matched to a gene. The CDR3 spans 17 residues. The germline CDR1 and CDR2 sequences are SGHKS and YYEKEE (reference sequence). The CDR3 loop is CASSPTSGRIWSETQYF. CDR3 sequence (DNA): TGTGCCAGCAGCCCTACTAGCGGGAGAATTTGGTCTGAGACCCAGTACTTC.

The chain employs TRBV11-3 and TRBJ2-1; the match to TRBD2 covers 8 bases. Germline V lookup: CDR1 SGHNT, CDR2 YENEEA. This CDR3 comprises 15 residues. V trimming: 5 bases; J trimming: 2 bases; junction bases outside the gene matches: 5. CDR3 sequence (DNA): TGTGCCAGCAGCCCTAAAGCGGGAGCCTACAATGAGCAGTTCTTC. Its translation is CASSPKAGAYNEQFF. The full variable domain, completed using reference TRBV11-3 and TRBJ2-1, is EAGVVQSPRYKIIEKKQPVAFWCNPISGHNTLYWYLQNLGQGPELLIRYENEEAVDDSQLPKDRFSAERLKGVDSTLKIQPAELGDSAVYLCASSPKAGAYNEQFFGPGTRLTVL.

The rearrangement joins TRBV10-1 to TRBJ1-2, with D maybe TRBD1 (5 bases). CDR3 length equals 15 residues. Trimming took 0 bases from V and 5 from J, leaving 13 bases between them. CDR1 is WNHNN, CDR2 SYGVQD, per germline (reference sequence). For the CDR3, the DNA is TGCGCCAGCAGTGAGTCAGGGGAAGGGCGGTATGGCTACACCTTC. It yields the protein CASSESGEGRYGYTF.

The V and J genes are TRBV11-3 and TRBJ2-1; D is perhaps TRBD2 (6 bases). Trimming removed 8 bases from V and 1 base from J, with 12 bases in between. The CDR3 has 14 amino acids. The germline gives CDR1 SGHNT, CDR2 YENEEA. The chain's CDR3 is CASPSGVSYNEQFF. For the CDR3, the DNA is TGTGCCAGCCCCTCGGGGGTATCCTACAATGAGCAGTTCTTC.

This rearrangement joins TRBV19 to TRBJ2-3; TRBD2 is a possible D gene (5 bases). Trimming pared 7 bases from V and 5 bases from J, leaving 19 bases between. The V gene's germline CDR1 is LNHDA and CDR2 SQIVND (reference sequence). The CDR3 has 15 amino acids. CDR3 DNA sequence: TGTGCCAGTAACCGGGCACTCCGGGATGGAGATACGCAGTATTTT. Protein product: CASNRALRDGDTQYF.

The CDR3 region has the DNA TGTGCCAGCAGCGTAGCTACATGGACAGCCCCAGATACGCAGTATTTT. Protein product: CASSVATWTAPDTQYF. V usage is TRBV9 and J usage is TRBJ2-3, with D possibly being TRBD1 (6 bases). V was clipped by 0 bases and J by 4 bases, with 15 bases between them. The germline V gene encodes CDR1 SGDLS and CDR2 YYNGEE. CDR3 length: 16 amino acids. Full variable domain (missing parts from reference TRBV9 and TRBJ2-3): DSGVTQTPKHLITATGQRVTLRCSPRSGDLSVYWYQQSLDQGLQFLIQYYNGEERAKGNILERFSAQQFPDLHSELNLSSLELGDSALYFCASSVATWTAPDTQYFGPGTRLTVL.

This sequence joins TRBV7-2 and TRBJ1-6; tentatively, D is TRBD1 (6 bases). Deletions cut 2 bases from V and 6 bases from J, with 11 bases between. This CDR3 is built from 15 residues. The V gene's germline CDR1 is SGHTA and CDR2 FQGNSA. The CDR3 protein is CASSLLQGPNSPLHF. The CDR3 nucleotides are TGTGCCAGCAGCTTATTACAGGGTCCTAATTCACCCCTCCACTTT.

Here the CDR3 reads CASSQGHPRGEQYF. The CDR3 bases are TGTGCCAGCAGCCAGGGACATCCCCGGGGCGAGCAGTACTTC. The chain has TRBV7-2 and TRBJ2-7; the D gene is possibly TRBD1 (6 bases). The V end lost 5 bases, the J end lost 6 bases, and 17 bases lay between the germline ends. The CDR3 is 14 amino acids. Germline-derived CDR1 and CDR2 are SGHTA and FQGNSA.

This sequence joins TRBV2 and TRBJ2-1; D is possibly TRBD2 (6 bases). This CDR3 comprises 15 residues. Germline CDR1 is SNHLY and CDR2 is FYNNEI. V was clipped by 6 bases and J by 2 bases, with 14 bases between them. In DNA, the CDR3 is TGTGCCAGCAGGCAGACTAGAGTGGCCTACAATGAGCAGTTCTTC. Its translation: CASRQTRVAYNEQFF.

This clone has only one observation. The J gene is TRBJ2-5, the V gene TRBV28; 11 nucleotides match TRBD2. This CDR3 has 15 residues. Trimming at V came to 5 bases and at J to 6 bases, leaving 8 bases not matched to a gene. From germline, CDR1 is MDHEN and CDR2 SYDVKM. CDR3 nucleotide sequence: TGTGCCAGCAGTCCCTTAGCGGGGGGGTTAAAGACCCAGTACTTC. The encoded protein is CASSPLAGGLKTQYF.

The genes are TRBV4-3 and TRBJ2-3, with D perhaps TRBD2 (5 bases). Germline V lookup: CDR1 LGHNA, CDR2 YSLEER. This CDR3 region has 16 residues. Trimming left V 3 bases short and J 3 bases short, with 16 bases between. The CDR3: CASSHPAEPSTDTQYF. The DNA for the CDR3 is TGCGCCAGCAGCCACCCAGCGGAGCCATCTACAGATACGCAGTATTTT.

V usage is TRBV28 and J usage is TRBJ1-2; no clear D gene. Per germline, CDR1 MDHEN and CDR2 SYDVKM. V was pared by 0 bases and J by 2 bases, with 10 bases between. The CDR3 loop spans 15 amino acids. The CDR3 here is CASSLWSAGNYGYTF. The CDR3 DNA reads TGTGCCAGCAGTTTATGGTCAGCGGGAAACTATGGCTACACCTTC.

A single count supports this clone. The genes are TRBV7-9 and TRBJ1-4; tentatively, D is TRBD1 (6 bases). The V gene lost 6 bases and the J gene lost 5 bases, with 16 bases spanning the gap. The CDR3 extends over 15 amino acids. Germline loops: CDR1 SEHNR, CDR2 FQNEAQ (reference sequence). The CDR3 DNA reads TGTGCCAGCAGTCGCGCGAGGGGGAGCAATGAAAAACTGTTTTTT. It translates to CASSRARGSNEKLFF.

The J gene is TRBJ2-1, the V gene TRBV19; TRBD2 agrees at 7 bases. V gave up 4 bases and J gave up 5 bases; unmatched junction bases: 2. The germline V gene encodes CDR1 LNHDA and CDR2 SQIVND (reference sequence). CDR3 size: 13 residues. In nucleotides, the CDR3 is TGTGCCAGTAGTAGACTAGCCCACAATGAGCAGTTCTTC. Protein: CASSRLAHNEQFF.

For this clone: Distinct nucleotide sequences in the sample also encode this CDR3. The J gene is TRBJ2-7, the V gene TRBV2; a weak D match, TRBD1 (6 bases). V gave up 6 bases and J gave up 3 bases, with 6 bases separating them. Germline V gene data show CDR1 as SNHLY and CDR2 as FYNNEI. The CDR3 is made up of 11 amino acids. For the CDR3, the DNA is TGTGCCAGCAGGGGACACTACGAGCAGTACTTC. Protein product: CASRGHYEQYF.

V and J are TRBV7-2 and TRBJ2-3, with 14 bases fitting TRBD2. This CDR3 comprises 18 residues. CDR1 SGHTA and CDR2 FQGNSA come from the germline V gene. With V trimmed by 1 base and J by 5 bases, 8 bases remained unmatched. In DNA, the CDR3 is TGTGCCAGCAGCTTAGTTCCGGGACTAGCGGGGGTCGGAGATACGCAGTATTTT. Translating gives CASSLVPGLAGVGDTQYF. The full variable domain, with the rest looked up from reference TRBV7-2 and TRBJ2-3, is GAGVSQSPSNKVTEKGKDVELRCDPISGHTALYWYRQSLGQGLEFLIYFQGNSAPDKSGLPSDRFSAERTGGSVSTLTIQRTQQEDSAVYLCASSLVPGLAGVGDTQYFGPGTRLTVL.

The chain carries TRBV4-3 and TRBJ1-6, with 9 bases that match TRBD1. CDR1 and CDR2 from the germline V gene are LGHNA and YSLEER. V gave up 3 bases and J gave up 10 bases; unmatched junction bases: 13. The length of the CDR3 is 17 residues. The CDR3 here is CASSHGMGQGRGSPLHF. CDR3 bases: TGCGCCAGCAGCCACGGAATGGGACAGGGTCGGGGCTCACCCCTCCACTTT.

The chain recombines TRBV18 with TRBJ2-1; 10 positions match TRBD1. CDR3 length equals 15 residues. Germline CDR1 KGHSH, CDR2 LQKENI. V dropped 2 bases and J dropped 8; count of bases not matched to a gene: 6. The CDR3 loop is CASSPSTGGLDEQFF. In DNA, the CDR3 is TGTGCCAGCTCACCATCGACAGGGGGCCTCGATGAGCAGTTCTTC.

The chain joins TRBV15 to TRBJ2-3; the match to TRBD2 covers 9 bases. J gave up 7 bases and V 5 bases, and 13 bases lay outside the gene matches. The CDR3 spans 16 residues. CDR1 and CDR2 (germline): LNHNV, YYDKDF (reference sequence). CDR3 in DNA: TGTGCCACCAGCCGCGGGGGGGGGACGGGAGGGAATACGCAGTATTTT. This codes for CATSRGGGTGGNTQYF. Supplemented by reference TRBV15 and TRBJ2-3, the full variable domain reads DAMVIQNPRYQVTQFGKPVTLSCSQTLNHNVMYWYQQKSSQAPKLLFHYYDKDFNNEADTPDNFQSRRPNTSFCFLDIRSPGLGDTAMYLCATSRGGGTGGNTQYFGPGTRLTVL.

This clone was counted between two and nine times. CDR3 amino acids: CASSSDSNSPLHF. CDR3 DNA: TGTGCCAGCAGCTCCGACTCTAATTCACCCCTCCACTTT. The chain links TRBV11-3 to TRBJ1-6; D is ambiguous. This CDR3 has 13 residues. Germline CDR1 and CDR2: SGHNT and YENEEA. The V end was cut by 4 bases, the J end by 6 bases, with 7 bases between. The full variable domain, completed using reference TRBV11-3 and TRBJ1-6, is EAGVVQSPRYKIIEKKQPVAFWCNPISGHNTLYWYLQNLGQGPELLIRYENEEAVDDSQLPKDRFSAERLKGVDSTLKIQPAELGDSAVYLCASSSDSNSPLHFGNGTRLTVT.

This chain connects TRBV7-9 to TRBJ1-6; D perhaps matches TRBD1 (5 bases). The CDR3 totals 15 residues. Germline lookup yields CDR1 SEHNR and CDR2 FQNEAQ (reference sequence). The V end lost 5 bases, the J end lost 7 bases, and 15 bases lay between the germline ends. CDR3 amino acids: CASSTRGTRNSPLHF. In DNA, the CDR3 is TGTGCCAGCAGCACCCGCGGGACTCGGAATTCACCCCTCCACTTT. The whole variable domain, remainder taken from reference TRBV7-9 and TRBJ1-6, is DTGVSQNPRHKITKRGQNVTFRCDPISEHNRLYWYRQTLGQGPEFLTYFQNEAQLEKSRLLSDRFSAERPKGSFSTLEIQRTEQGDSAMYLCASSTRGTRNSPLHFGNGTRLTVT.

In this sample, this clone turned up once. In nucleotides, the CDR3 is TGTGCCAGCAGTTTTTACACAAGCTCCTACGAGCAGTACTTC. This sequence encodes CASSFYTSSYEQYF. V is TRBV28 and J is TRBJ2-7; no reliable D call. The CDR3 consists of 14 residues. Germline V CDR1 and CDR2: MDHEN, SYDVKM. V lost 3 bases, J lost 0 bases, and 9 bases lay in between.

This rearrangement joins TRBV6-5 to TRBJ1-2, with 8 nucleotides matching TRBD1. The CDR3 is made up of 16 amino acids. J was trimmed by 3 bases and V by 0 bases; bases with no gene match: 6. Germline V gene lookup returns CDR1 MNHEY and CDR2 SVGAGI. CDR3 DNA sequence: TGTGCCAGCAGTTACTCCGGACAGGGTTCCTACTATGGCTACACCTTC. Its protein is CASSYSGQGSYYGYTF.